This entry is about one T cell receptor (beta chain). No antigen is known for it. This entry belongs to a study of T-cell reconstitution after alpha-beta-depleted transplantation in children. The study, taken as a whole, reports: The study traced high day-60 TCRbeta diversity in some patients to surviving recipient T cells and thymic progenitors. Reportedly, roughly two months post-transplant, alpha-beta T cells arose from several hundred expanded graft clones. A year had passed since transplant, and T-cell counts and diversity by then came mostly from newly produced T cells.

TCRbeta library construction was performed incorporating unique molecular identifiers. Each CDR3 protein gets one entry after TCRdb re-called the PCR reads with MiXCR. The table shows 250,000 to 350,000 distinct CDR3 sequences, with more than 20% occurring only once. Trimming left V 2 bases short and J 10 bases short, with 19 bases between. The germline CDR1 and CDR2 sequences are MNHEY and SVGAGI. The CDR3 covers 15 residues. The chain carries TRBV6-5 and TRBJ2-3; D is unclear. Here the sequenced sample was PBMCs, mostly from graft donor cells, taken 180 days after TCRalphabeta/CD19-depleted stem cell transplant. The receptor was derived from a male patient between 5 and 17 years old who had a stem cell transplant for acute lymphoblastic leukemia, so the T cells may come from the graft donor. The CDR3: CASSYVGRLVKAQYF. In nucleotides, the CDR3 is TGTGCCAGCAGTTACGTGGGTCGGCTAGTGAAGGCGCAGTATTTT.